What follows are 15 T cell receptor beta chains derived from one specimen sequenced in a study of neoadjuvant anti-PD-1 for oral cavity cancer. This sample's time point: after neoadjuvant nivolumab, at surgical resection. Libraries were prepared by immunoSEQ multiplex PCR; TCRdb keeps only in-frame clonotypes and omits some of them. The sample contains more than 11,000 clones, roughly 70% of which appear only once. Material: PBMCs, obtained after nivolumab (anti-PD-1) treatment. These receptors all come from a person aged 35-79 years with oral cavity squamous cell carcinoma.

The CDR3 loop is CASSWQVFFQETQYF. CDR3 in DNA: TGTGCCAGCAGTTGGCAGGTCTTCTTCCAAGAGACCCAGTACTTC. The rearrangement joins TRBV27 to TRBJ2-5; D not resolved. With 4 bases removed from V and 1 base from J, the gap between germline ends came to 13 bases. CDR3 length equals 15 residues. Germline V CDR1 and CDR2: MNHEY, SMNVEV (reference sequence).

This clone has a single count. The chain links TRBV4-1 to TRBJ1-1; perhaps TRBD1 as D (5 bases). The germline V gene has CDR1 MGHRA and CDR2 YSYEKL. The CDR3 sequence is 15 residues long. V was pared by 7 bases and J by 1 base, with 16 bases between. CDR3 loop: CASTDLGGTNTEAFF. The CDR3 nucleotides read TGCGCCAGCACTGACCTTGGGGGAACGAACACTGAAGCTTTCTTT.

J is TRBJ1-4 and V is TRBV20-1; weak D call: TRBD1 (5 bases). Germline V gene data show CDR1 as DFQATT and CDR2 as SNEGSKA (reference sequence). CDR3 length: 11 amino acids. V lost 5 bases and J lost 8, with 9 bases in between. The CDR3 loop is CSAGGLEKLFF. The CDR3 DNA follows: TGCAGTGCTGGGGGATTGGAAAAACTGTTTTTT.

The rearrangement uses TRBV28 and TRBJ2-1; 8 bases map to TRBD1. J lost 5 bases, V lost 5 bases, and 2 bases had no gene match. This CDR3 has 13 residues. Germline-derived CDR1 and CDR2 are MDHEN and SYDVKM. CDR3 DNA sequence: TGTGCCAGCAGTGGGACAGGAGACAATGAGCAGTTCTTC. Its protein product is CASSGTGDNEQFF.

This chain joins TRBV7-3 and TRBJ2-3; maybe TRBD2 (5 bases). V lost 5 bases to trimming and J lost 2 bases, with 14 bases between them. Germline V gene sequence: CDR1 SGHTA, CDR2 FQGTGA. This CDR3 has 15 amino acids. The CDR3 protein is CASSLAGLNTDTQYF. The CDR3 DNA reads TGTGCCAGCAGCCTCGCCGGACTGAACACAGATACGCAGTATTTT.

CDR3 protein: CASSRVGELFF. CDR3 nucleotides: TGTGCCAGTAGCCGGGTCGGGGAGCTGTTTTTT. The V gene is TRBV19, the J gene TRBJ2-2, with no clear D. V lost 6 bases and J lost 7, with 6 bases in between. The germline CDR1 and CDR2 sequences are LNHDA and SQIVND (reference sequence). The CDR3 sequence is 11 residues long.

This CDR3 reads CASSVLAIDTGELFF. CDR3 bases: TGTGCCAGTAGTGTGTTGGCGATCGACACCGGGGAGCTGTTTTTT. The chain couples TRBV19 to TRBJ2-2; no clear D gene. The ends were cut back, 5 bases at V and 3 bases at J, with 13 bases in the middle. The CDR3 totals 15 residues. Looked up from germline, CDR1 is LNHDA and CDR2 is SQIVND (reference sequence).

The V and J genes are TRBV7-9 and TRBJ2-7; the D is unclear. Trimming took 7 bases from V and 6 from J, leaving 10 bases between them. The CDR3 spans 11 residues. Germline loops: CDR1 SEHNR, CDR2 FQNEAQ (reference sequence). The CDR3 nucleotides read TGTGCCAGCACATTTAAAGGCGAGCAGTACTTC. This gives the protein CASTFKGEQYF.

The rearrangement links TRBV7-2 to TRBJ1-3, with 9 bases identical to TRBD1. J gave up 3 bases and V 5 bases, and 11 bases lay outside the gene matches. Germline loops: CDR1 SGHTA, CDR2 FQGNSA. This CDR3 spans 17 amino acids. The CDR3 DNA is TGTGCCAGCAGCCGGTGGATCGGACAGGGGAATGGAAACACCATATATTTT. Its protein is CASSRWIGQGNGNTIYF. Together with reference TRBV7-2 and TRBJ1-3, the CDR3 gives the full variable domain: GAGVSQSPSNKVTEKGKDVELRCDPISGHTALYWYRQSLGQGLEFLIYFQGNSAPDKSGLPSDRFSAERTGGSVSTLTIQRTQQEDSAVYLCASSRWIGQGNGNTIYFGEGSWLTVV.

The V and J genes are TRBV2 and TRBJ2-5; 13 positions agree with TRBD2. The germline V gene encodes CDR1 SNHLY and CDR2 FYNNEI. The CDR3 extends over 15 amino acids. After removal of 4 bases from V and 7 bases from J, the junction contained 6 bases not matched to a gene. The CDR3 DNA reads as TGTGCCAGCAGTGGGACTAGCGGGAGCCGGGGGACCCAGTACTTC. Protein: CASSGTSGSRGTQYF.

The chain joins TRBV15 to TRBJ2-2, with 7 bases lining up with TRBD1. CDR1 is LNHNV and CDR2 is YYDKDF in the germline V gene (reference sequence). Trimming took 1 base from V and 1 from J; bases not matched to a gene: 9. The CDR3 has 18 amino acids. CDR3 loop: CATSRGNVGTVNTGELFF. The CDR3 bases are TGTGCCACCAGCAGAGGGAACGTAGGGACAGTGAACACCGGGGAGCTGTTTTTT.

The V gene is TRBV5-1, the J gene TRBJ2-3; 8 bases fit TRBD1. CDR1 and CDR2 (germline): SGHRS, YFSETQ. The CDR3 contains 15 residues. J was trimmed by 2 bases and V by 4 bases; bases with no gene match: 6. This chain's CDR3 is CASSHRGQDTDTQYF. The CDR3, as DNA: TGCGCCAGCAGCCACCGGGGACAGGACACAGATACGCAGTATTTT.

This CDR3 is CASSANMNTEAFF. The CDR3 DNA is TGTGCCAGCAGTGCCAACATGAACACTGAAGCTTTCTTT. The J gene is TRBJ1-1, the V gene TRBV25-1; D remains ambiguous. The V gene's germline CDR1 is MGHDK and CDR2 SYGVNS. CDR3 size: 13 residues. The V and J ends lost 4 bases and 0 bases respectively, with 6 bases between them.

This clone was picked up a small number of times. The chain couples TRBV25-1 to TRBJ2-2, with D unresolved. CDR1 and CDR2 (germline): MGHDK, SYGVNS. The ends were cut back, 4 bases at V and 6 bases at J, with 9 bases in the middle. CDR3 length equals 13 residues. The CDR3 region has the DNA TGTGCCAGCAGTGGGCTATTGCCCGGGGAGCTGTTTTTT. Its protein is CASSGLLPGELFF.

The V and J genes are TRBV5-6 and TRBJ2-1; 8 bases match TRBD2. The CDR3 runs to 18 residues. With V trimmed by 4 bases and J by 3 bases, 15 bases remained unmatched. The germline V gene has CDR1 SGHDT and CDR2 YYEEEE. The CDR3 sequence: CASSRVGGRTTIYNEQFF. The CDR3, as DNA: TGTGCCAGCAGCCGGGTAGGCGGGAGGACCACCATCTACAATGAGCAGTTCTTC.